This T cell receptor beta chain appears in the sequencing data of a study of naive and memory T cell subsets (dated by TCRdb to the late 2010s). Turning to the overall study: Sorted naive and memory T cell subsets from peripheral blood were analyzed in the study using a UMI-based, open-source pipeline for TCR alpha and beta sequencing. IgG serology results and the functional CMV T cell responses were in complete agreement. RNA was DNase-treated and reverse transcribed with TCR constant-region primers, mostly using SuperScript III. Findings and caveats that apply to the study as a whole: TCR abundance followed a power law with an exponent that was different for naive and memory subsets but consistent across the three individuals. The repertoire findings for the naive and memory subsets could not be validated, as no ground truth was available. After error correction, over 90% of naive TCR sequences appeared only once, giving much steeper abundance distributions than memory subsets. In both CD4 and CD8 cells, the Gini index increased while Shannon and inverse Simpson diversity decreased from naive through CM, EM and EMRA. RNA-based TCR counts may be affected by expression changes linked to T cell activation and differentiation. A clonotype was defined as a single alpha or beta chain sequence rather than as a paired alpha/beta receptor.

Trimming leaves V shorter by 3 bases and J shorter by 2 bases, with the junction holding 4 bases beyond the gene matches. The CDR3 goes from the cysteine to the phenylalanine over 15 residues. The CDR3 DNA has 45 bases and is translated from base 1. In the germline V gene (reference sequence), CDR1 corresponds to PRHDT and CDR2 to FYEKMQ. A note on this clonotype: Its antigen remains unidentified. No quality values exist for individual bases; no much larger clone is one base distant.

From the second PCR step on, the TCR alpha and beta chain libraries were amplified in separate reactions. To determine each donor's CMV status, fresh PBMCs were stimulated overnight with CMV viral lysate, and IFNgamma production from CD4+ T cells was then assessed. Miltenyi beads were used first to positively select CD4 T cells, and CD8 T cells were then positively selected from the CD4-negative fraction. Cells were stained for CD3, CD4, CD8, CD45RA, CD27 and a live/dead dye and were sorted on a BD Aria II into four subsets based on CD45RA and CD27. Blood came from three healthy volunteers, each fractionated into CD4 and CD8 T cells and then into four differentiation subsets. Approximately 130 ml of peripheral blood was drawn per donor, and PBMC were isolated by Ficoll-Paque PLUS density-gradient centrifugation. The sorted cells were lysed in RLT buffer, after which RNA was extracted using a Qiagen RNeasy kit and kept at -80 degrees C.

The method behind the library was UMI-ligation and nested PCR. To cover both TRBC1 and TRBC2, the beta constant-region primer consisted of an equimolar mix of two oligonucleotides. A single-stranded oligonucleotide carrying the SP2 primer and a 12-nucleotide UMI was ligated to the 3' end of the cDNA by T4 RNA ligase 1. The ligated cDNA went through four rounds of PCR with nested alpha and beta constant-region primers together with the SP2 primer. The ligation reaction was kept at 16 degrees C for about 20-24 hours. PCR2 was typically run as a SYBR Green qPCR and stopped at a predetermined threshold to prevent over-amplification. All purifications after the first were performed with Agencourt AMPure XP magnetic beads. Libraries were quantified by Qubit and checked on a TapeStation, with a main peak expected near 650 bp. The pooled libraries were sequenced on an Illumina MiSeq using v2 2x251 paired-end kits, which usually yielded roughly 0.9-2.3 million reads per sample. Each sample library was pooled at approximately 3.7 nM, and about 5-7.5% PhiX was included to improve cluster recognition. Processing in the source paper ran as follows. Decombinator assigned V and J genes to Demultiplexor-processed FASTQ reads by tag matching, allowing a single base-pair mismatch. UMIs were used by Collapsinator to correct both sequencing errors and frequency errors arising from PCR heterogeneity. TCRs were translated and CDR3s were extracted from the conserved cysteine to the FGXG phenylalanine by CDR3Translator, with non-productive sequences being flagged. Gini, Shannon entropy and inverse Simpson indices were computed after subsampling the repertoires to the same number of UMI-defined TCRs. Within the linear range, a power law was fitted to clonotype abundance distributions using maximum likelihood. Similar UMI counts, unique TCR numbers and clonal distributions were obtained with the pipeline and with MIGEC on one naive CD8 sample. Repertoires were searched for about 7,300 CMV-associated CDR3 sequences compiled from VDJdb and a published dataset. In TCRdb, the public reads were trimmed at Q25 with fastp and aligned with MiXCR, with productive beta chains retained. Identical CDR3 protein sequences are pooled into one entry, listed with their most common genes and DNA. It is TCRdb's table, rather than the study itself, that gives the V and J calls and clone size. For this sample there are approximately 82,000 distinct CDR3 sequences; around 7% appear just once. The ten largest make up roughly 1.5% of the sample.

The clonotype was recovered from a human donor in good health. Source material: central memory CD4+ T cells from blood. What this sample's cell subset or site label stands for: central memory, CD45RA- CD27+. The V and J segments used are TRBV13 and TRBJ2-3, and TRBD2 matches 8 of the central bases. The bases are TGTGCCAGCAGCTTGGAAGCGGGGGTCACAGATACGCAGTATTTT. This translates into CASSLEAGVTDTQYF.